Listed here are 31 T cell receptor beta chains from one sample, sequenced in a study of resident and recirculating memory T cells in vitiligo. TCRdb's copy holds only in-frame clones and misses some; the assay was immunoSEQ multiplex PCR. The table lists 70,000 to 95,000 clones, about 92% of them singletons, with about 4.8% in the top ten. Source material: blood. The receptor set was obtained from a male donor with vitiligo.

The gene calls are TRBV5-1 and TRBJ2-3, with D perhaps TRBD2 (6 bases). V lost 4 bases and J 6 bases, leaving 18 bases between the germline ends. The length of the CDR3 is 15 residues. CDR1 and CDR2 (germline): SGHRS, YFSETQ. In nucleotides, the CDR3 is TGCGCCAGCAGCCCCCGCGGGGCGAATGTGGATACGCAGTATTTT. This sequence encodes CASSPRGANVDTQYF.

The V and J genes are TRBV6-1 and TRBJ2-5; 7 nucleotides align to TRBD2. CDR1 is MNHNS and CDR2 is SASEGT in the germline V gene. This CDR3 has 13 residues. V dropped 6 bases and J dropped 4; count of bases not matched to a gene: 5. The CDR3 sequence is CASRPGGGETQYF. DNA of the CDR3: TGTGCCAGCAGGCCGGGGGGTGGAGAGACCCAGTACTTC.

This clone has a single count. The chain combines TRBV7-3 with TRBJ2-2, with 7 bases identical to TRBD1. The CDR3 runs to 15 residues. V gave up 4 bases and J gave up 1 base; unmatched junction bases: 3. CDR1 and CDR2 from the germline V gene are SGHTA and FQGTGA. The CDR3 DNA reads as TGTGCCAGCAGCTCCCGGGACAGGAACACCGGGGAGCTGTTTTTT. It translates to CASSSRDRNTGELFF.

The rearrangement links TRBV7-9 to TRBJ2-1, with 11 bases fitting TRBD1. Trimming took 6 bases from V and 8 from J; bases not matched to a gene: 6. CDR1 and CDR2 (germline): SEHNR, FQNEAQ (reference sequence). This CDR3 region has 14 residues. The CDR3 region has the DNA TGTGCCAGCAGGCGGGACAGGGGGTGGGATGAGCAGTTCTTC. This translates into CASRRDRGWDEQFF.

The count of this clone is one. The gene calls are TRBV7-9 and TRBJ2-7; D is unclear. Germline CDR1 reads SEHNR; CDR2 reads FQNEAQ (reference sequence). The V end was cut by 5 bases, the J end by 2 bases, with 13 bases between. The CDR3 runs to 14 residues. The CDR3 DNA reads TGTGCCAGCAGCCCTTGGAACAGCCCCTACGAGCAGTACTTC. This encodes CASSPWNSPYEQYF.

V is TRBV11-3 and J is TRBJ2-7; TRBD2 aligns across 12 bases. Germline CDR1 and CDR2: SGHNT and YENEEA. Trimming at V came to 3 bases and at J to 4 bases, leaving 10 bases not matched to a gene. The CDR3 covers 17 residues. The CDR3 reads CASSFSALAGGRYEQYF. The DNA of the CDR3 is TGTGCCAGCAGCTTCTCAGCTCTAGCGGGAGGGAGGTACGAGCAGTACTTC.

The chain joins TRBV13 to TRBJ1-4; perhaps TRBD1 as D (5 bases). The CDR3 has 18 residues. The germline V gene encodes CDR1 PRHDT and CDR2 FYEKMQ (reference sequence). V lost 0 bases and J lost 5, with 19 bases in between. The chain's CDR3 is CASSLGPLSGPKNEKLFF. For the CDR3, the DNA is TGTGCCAGCAGCTTAGGCCCCTTGTCAGGGCCCAAGAATGAAAAACTGTTTTTT.

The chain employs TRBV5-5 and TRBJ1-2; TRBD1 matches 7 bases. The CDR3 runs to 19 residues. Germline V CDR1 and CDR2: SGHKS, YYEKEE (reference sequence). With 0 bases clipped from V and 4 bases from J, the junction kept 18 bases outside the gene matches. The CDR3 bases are TGTGCCAGCAGCTTGGCGGGGATTGGACAGGACCTAAGGGGCTATGGCTACACCTTC. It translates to CASSLAGIGQDLRGYGYTF.

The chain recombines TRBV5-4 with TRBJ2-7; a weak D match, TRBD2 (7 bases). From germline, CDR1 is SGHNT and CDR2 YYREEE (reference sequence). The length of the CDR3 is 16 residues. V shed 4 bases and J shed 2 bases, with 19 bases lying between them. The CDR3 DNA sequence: TGTGCCAGCAGCAGGGGGGGGACACTCAACACCTACGAGCAGTACTTC. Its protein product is CASSRGGTLNTYEQYF.

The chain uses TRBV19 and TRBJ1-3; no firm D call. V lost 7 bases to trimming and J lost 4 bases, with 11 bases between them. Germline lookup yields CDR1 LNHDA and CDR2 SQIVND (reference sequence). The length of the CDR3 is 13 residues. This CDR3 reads CASTESRGNTIYF. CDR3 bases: TGTGCCAGTACCGAGTCGAGGGGAAACACCATATATTTT.

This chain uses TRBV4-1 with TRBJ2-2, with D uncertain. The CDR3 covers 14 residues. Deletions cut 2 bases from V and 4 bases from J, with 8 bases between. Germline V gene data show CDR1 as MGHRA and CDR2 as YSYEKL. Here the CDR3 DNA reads TGCGCCAGCAGCCAACCGTCCCTCACCGGGGAGCTGTTTTTT. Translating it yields CASSQPSLTGELFF.

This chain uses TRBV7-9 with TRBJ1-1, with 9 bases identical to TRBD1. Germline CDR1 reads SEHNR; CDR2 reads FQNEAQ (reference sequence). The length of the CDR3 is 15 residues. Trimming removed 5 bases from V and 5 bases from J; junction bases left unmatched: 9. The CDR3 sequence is CASSRPRQGVTEAFF. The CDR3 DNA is TGTGCCAGCAGCCGACCTAGACAGGGGGTTACTGAAGCTTTCTTT.

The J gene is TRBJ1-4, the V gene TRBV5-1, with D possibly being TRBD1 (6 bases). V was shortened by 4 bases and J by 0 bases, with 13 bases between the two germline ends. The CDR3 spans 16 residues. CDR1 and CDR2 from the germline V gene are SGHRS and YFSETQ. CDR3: CASSLQGRATNEKLFF. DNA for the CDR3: TGCGCCAGCAGCCTACAGGGACGGGCAACTAATGAAAAACTGTTTTTT.

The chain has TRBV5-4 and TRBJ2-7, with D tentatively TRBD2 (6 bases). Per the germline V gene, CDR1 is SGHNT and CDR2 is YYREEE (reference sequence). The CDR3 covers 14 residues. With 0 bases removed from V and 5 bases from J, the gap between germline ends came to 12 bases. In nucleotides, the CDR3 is TGTGCCAGCAGCTTGGAGGCGACTAGACACGAGCAGTACTTC. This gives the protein CASSLEATRHEQYF.

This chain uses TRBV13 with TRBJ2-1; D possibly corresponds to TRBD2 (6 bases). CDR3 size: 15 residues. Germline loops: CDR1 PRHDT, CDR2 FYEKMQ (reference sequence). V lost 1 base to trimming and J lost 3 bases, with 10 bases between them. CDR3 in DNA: TGTGCCAGCAGCTTAGAACCGGGAGACTACAATGAGCAGTTCTTC. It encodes CASSLEPGDYNEQFF.

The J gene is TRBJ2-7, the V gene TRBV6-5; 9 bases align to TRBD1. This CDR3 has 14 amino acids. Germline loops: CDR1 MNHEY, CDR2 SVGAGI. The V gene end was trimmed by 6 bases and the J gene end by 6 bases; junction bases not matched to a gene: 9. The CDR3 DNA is TGTGCCAGCAGCCGTGGGGGACAGGGAGGCGAGCAGTACTTC. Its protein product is CASSRGGQGGEQYF.

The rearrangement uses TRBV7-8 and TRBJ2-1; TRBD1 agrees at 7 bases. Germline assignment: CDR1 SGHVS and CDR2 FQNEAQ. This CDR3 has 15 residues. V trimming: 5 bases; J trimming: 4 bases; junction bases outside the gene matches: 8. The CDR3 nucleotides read TGTGCCAGCAGCGCGACAGGGAGCAAATACAATGAGCAGTTCTTC. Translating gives CASSATGSKYNEQFF.

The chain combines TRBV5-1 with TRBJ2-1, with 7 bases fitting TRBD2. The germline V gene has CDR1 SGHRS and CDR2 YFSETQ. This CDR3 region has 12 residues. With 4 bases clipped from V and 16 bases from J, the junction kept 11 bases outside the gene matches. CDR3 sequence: CASSPNSGEGFF. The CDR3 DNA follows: TGCGCCAGCAGCCCAAATTCGGGGGAGGGTTTCTTC.

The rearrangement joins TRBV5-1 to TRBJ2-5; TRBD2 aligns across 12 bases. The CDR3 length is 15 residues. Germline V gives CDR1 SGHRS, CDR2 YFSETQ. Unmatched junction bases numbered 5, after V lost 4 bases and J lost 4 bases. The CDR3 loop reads CASSRLAGVPETQYF. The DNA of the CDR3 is TGCGCCAGCAGCCGACTAGCGGGAGTTCCAGAGACCCAGTACTTC.

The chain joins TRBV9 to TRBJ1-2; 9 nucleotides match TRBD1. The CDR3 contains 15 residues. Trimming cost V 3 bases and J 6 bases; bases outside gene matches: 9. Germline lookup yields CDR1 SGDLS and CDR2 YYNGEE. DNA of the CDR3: TGTGCCAGCAGCGGGCGGGACAGGGTGGTGCATGGCTACACCTTC. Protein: CASSGRDRVVHGYTF.

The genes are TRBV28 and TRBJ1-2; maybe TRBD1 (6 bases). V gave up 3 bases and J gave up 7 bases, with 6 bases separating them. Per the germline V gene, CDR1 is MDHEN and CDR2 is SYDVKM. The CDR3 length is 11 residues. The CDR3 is CASSLTGGYTF. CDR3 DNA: TGTGCCAGCAGTTTGACAGGTGGCTACACCTTC.

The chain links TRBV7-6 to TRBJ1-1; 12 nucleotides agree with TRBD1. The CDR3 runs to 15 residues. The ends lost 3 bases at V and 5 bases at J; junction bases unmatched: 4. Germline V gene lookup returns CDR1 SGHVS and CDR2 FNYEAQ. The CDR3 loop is CASSFAGQGATEAFF. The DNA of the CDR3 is TGTGCCAGCAGCTTCGCGGGACAGGGGGCAACTGAAGCTTTCTTT.

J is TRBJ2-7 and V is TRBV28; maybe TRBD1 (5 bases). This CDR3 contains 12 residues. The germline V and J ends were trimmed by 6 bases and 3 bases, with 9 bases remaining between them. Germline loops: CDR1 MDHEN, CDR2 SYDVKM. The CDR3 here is CASRSDNYEQYF. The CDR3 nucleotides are TGTGCCAGCAGATCGGACAACTACGAGCAGTACTTC.

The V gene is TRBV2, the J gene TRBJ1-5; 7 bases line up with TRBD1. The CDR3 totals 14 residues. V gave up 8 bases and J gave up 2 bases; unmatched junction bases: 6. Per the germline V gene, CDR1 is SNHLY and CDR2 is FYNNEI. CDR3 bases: TGTGCCAGCGGACAGGCCACTGGCAATCAGCCCCAGCATTTT. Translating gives CASGQATGNQPQHF.

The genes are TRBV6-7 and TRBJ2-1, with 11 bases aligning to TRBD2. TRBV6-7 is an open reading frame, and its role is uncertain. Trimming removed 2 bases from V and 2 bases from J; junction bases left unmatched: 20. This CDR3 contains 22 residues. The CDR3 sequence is CASSYRQGPAYGTSGPYNEQFF. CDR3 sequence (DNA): TGTGCCAGCAGTTACCGGCAGGGCCCGGCTTACGGGACTAGCGGACCCTACAATGAGCAGTTCTTC.

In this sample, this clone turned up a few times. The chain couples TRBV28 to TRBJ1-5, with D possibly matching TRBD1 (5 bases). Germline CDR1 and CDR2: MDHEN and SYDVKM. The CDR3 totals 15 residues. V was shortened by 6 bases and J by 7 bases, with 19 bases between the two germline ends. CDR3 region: CASRAPGTPWQPQHF. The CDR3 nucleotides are TGTGCCAGCAGGGCACCGGGGACTCCTTGGCAGCCCCAGCATTTT.

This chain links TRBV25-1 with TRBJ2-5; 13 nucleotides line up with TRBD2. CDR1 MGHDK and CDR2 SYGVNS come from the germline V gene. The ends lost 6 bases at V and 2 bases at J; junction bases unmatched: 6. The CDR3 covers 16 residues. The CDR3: CASSPTSGRGQETQYF. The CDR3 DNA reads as TGTGCCAGCAGCCCTACTAGCGGGAGGGGTCAAGAGACCCAGTACTTC.

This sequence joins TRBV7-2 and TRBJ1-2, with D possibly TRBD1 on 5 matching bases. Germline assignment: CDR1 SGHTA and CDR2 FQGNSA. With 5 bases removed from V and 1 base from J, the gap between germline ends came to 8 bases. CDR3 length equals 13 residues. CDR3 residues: CASSTGGNYGYTF. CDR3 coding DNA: TGTGCCAGCAGCACCGGGGGTAACTATGGCTACACCTTC.

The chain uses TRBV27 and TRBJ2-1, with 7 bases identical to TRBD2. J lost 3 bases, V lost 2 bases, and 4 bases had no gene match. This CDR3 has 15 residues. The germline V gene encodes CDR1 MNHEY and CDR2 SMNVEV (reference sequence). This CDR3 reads CASSLRTSIYNEQFF. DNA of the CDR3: TGTGCCAGCAGTTTACGGACTAGTATCTACAATGAGCAGTTCTTC.

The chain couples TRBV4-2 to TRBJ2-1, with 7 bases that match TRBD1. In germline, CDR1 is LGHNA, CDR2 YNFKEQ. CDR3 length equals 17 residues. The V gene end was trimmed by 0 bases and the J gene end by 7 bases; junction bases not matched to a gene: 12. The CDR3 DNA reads TGTGCCAGCAGCCAAGATAGGGGGCGGAGCACGGGGAATGAGCAGTTCTTC. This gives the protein CASSQDRGRSTGNEQFF.

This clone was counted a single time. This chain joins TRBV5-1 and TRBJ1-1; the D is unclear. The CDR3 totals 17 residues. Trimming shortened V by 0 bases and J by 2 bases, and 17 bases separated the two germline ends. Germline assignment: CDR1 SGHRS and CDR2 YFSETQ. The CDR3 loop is CASSLALLMGDNTEAFF. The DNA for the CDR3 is TGCGCCAGCAGCTTGGCCCTACTAATGGGAGATAACACTGAAGCTTTCTTT.